A selection of T cell receptor beta chains follows, all from one sample in a study of blood T cells in healthy people across ages. TCRdb itself ran the 5' RACE reads through MiXCR, one entry per CDR3 protein. Of about 800,000 distinct CDR3 sequences listed, 25% are singletons. These sequences were also reported in another study, on T cells of mothers and their children.

The sequenced sample was blood. The receptor source for this set is a boy aged 5-17 years in good health. The CDR3 runs from the conserved cysteine through the conserved F or W. Fields, in order: J gene, D gene, V gene, clone size, CDR3 DNA, CDR3 protein. The D gene is left open where the match is weak. Only part of the rows carry a size: once, few, many, or a class if the clone is expanded.

J gene: TRBJ2-7; D gene: -; V gene: TRBV7-2; clone size: few; CDR3 DNA: TGTGCCAGCAGCGGTCTAGGCTCGAGCTCCTACGAGCAGTACTTC; CDR3 protein: CASSGLGSSSYEQYF
J gene: TRBJ2-1; D gene: -; V gene: TRBV6-2/TRBV6-3; clone size: -; CDR3 DNA: TGTGCCAGCAGTTACACTTGGTATGAGCAGTTCTTC; CDR3 protein: CASSYTWYEQFF
J gene: TRBJ2-3; D gene: TRBD2; V gene: TRBV27; clone size: -; CDR3 DNA: TGTGCCAGCAGCTCGGGGGTAGCGGGAGTGGGCACAGATACGCAGTATTTT; CDR3 protein: CASSSGVAGVGTDTQYF
J gene: TRBJ2-7; D gene: TRBD2; V gene: TRBV11-2; clone size: many; CDR3 DNA: TGTGCCAGCAGCTTAGTGCGGGGGAGCTACGAGCAGTACTTC; CDR3 protein: CASSLVRGSYEQYF
J gene: TRBJ1-2; D gene: -; V gene: TRBV15; clone size: -; CDR3 DNA: TGTGCCACCAGCAGAGATCTGGGCCAGCCAAAGGAGGGCTACACCTTC; CDR3 protein: CATSRDLGQPKEGYTF
J gene: TRBJ2-7; D gene: -; V gene: TRBV28; clone size: few; CDR3 DNA: TGTGCCAGCAGTTTAGAAGGGGCCGAGCAGCACTTC; CDR3 protein: CASSLEGAEQHF
J gene: TRBJ2-7; D gene: TRBD2; V gene: TRBV9; clone size: -; CDR3 DNA: TGTGCCAGCAGCCCCCGGCCGGGACTAGCTCTTGGGGAGCAGTACTTC; CDR3 protein: CASSPRPGLALGEQYF
J gene: TRBJ2-5; D gene: TRBD2; V gene: TRBV7-9; clone size: -; CDR3 DNA: TGTGCCAGCAGCTCAGAAGCGGGGGGCCTTAAAGAGACCCAGTACTTC; CDR3 protein: CASSSEAGGLKETQYF
J gene: TRBJ1-4; D gene: TRBD1; V gene: TRBV12-3/TRBV12-4; clone size: -; CDR3 DNA: TGTGCCAGCAGATCGACAGGGGTTAATGAAAAACTGTTTTTT; CDR3 protein: CASRSTGVNEKLFF
J gene: TRBJ2-7; D gene: TRBD1; V gene: TRBV28; clone size: few; CDR3 DNA: TGTGCCATTCTCCGGGACAGGGGATACGAGCAGTACTTC; CDR3 protein: CAILRDRGYEQYF
J gene: TRBJ2-1; D gene: TRBD2; V gene: TRBV9; clone size: -; CDR3 DNA: TGTGCCAGCAGCGCGTGGACTAGCGGGAGCGTGTTCTACAATGAGCAGTTCTTC; CDR3 protein: CASSAWTSGSVFYNEQFF
J gene: TRBJ2-1; D gene: TRBD1; V gene: TRBV2; clone size: few; CDR3 DNA: TGTGCCAGCACGGGGCATGGGACAGCTTACAATGAGCAGTTCTTC; CDR3 protein: CASTGHGTAYNEQFF
J gene: TRBJ1-3; D gene: -; V gene: TRBV6-6; clone size: -; CDR3 DNA: TGTGCCAGCGGAAACAGGATAACTTCTGGAAACACCATATATTTT; CDR3 protein: CASGNRITSGNTIYF
J gene: TRBJ2-5; D gene: -; V gene: TRBV7-9; clone size: -; CDR3 DNA: TGTGCCAGCAGCCCGAGAGGGACACCTCAAGAGACCCAGTACTTC; CDR3 protein: CASSPRGTPQETQYF
J gene: TRBJ1-2; D gene: -; V gene: TRBV18; clone size: few; CDR3 DNA: TGTGCCAGCTCACCATCAGGCACTGACTATGGCTACACCTTC; CDR3 protein: CASSPSGTDYGYTF
J gene: TRBJ2-7; D gene: -; V gene: TRBV7-2; clone size: -; CDR3 DNA: TGTGCCAGCAGCTTAGCGACTGAATACGAGCAGTACTTC; CDR3 protein: CASSLATEYEQYF
J gene: TRBJ2-5; D gene: -; V gene: TRBV7-9; clone size: -; CDR3 DNA: TGTGCCAGCAGCTGGGGATTTCAAGAGACCCAGTACTTC; CDR3 protein: CASSWGFQETQYF
J gene: TRBJ1-2; D gene: TRBD1; V gene: TRBV7-3; clone size: -; CDR3 DNA: TGTGCCAGCAGCCCCATGGGGACAGGGGATTATGGCTACACCTTC; CDR3 protein: CASSPMGTGDYGYTF
J gene: TRBJ2-4; D gene: TRBD2; V gene: TRBV4-3; clone size: few; CDR3 DNA: TGCGCCAGCAGCCAATGGGAGGGGCAAAACATTCAGTACTTC; CDR3 protein: CASSQWEGQNIQYF
J gene: TRBJ2-3; D gene: TRBD2; V gene: TRBV27; clone size: -; CDR3 DNA: TGTGCCAGCAGTCTCGGGGGGGCCGTAGATACGCAGTATTTT; CDR3 protein: CASSLGGAVDTQYF
J gene: TRBJ2-7; D gene: -; V gene: TRBV28; clone size: few; CDR3 DNA: TGTGCCAGCAGTTTCTCCCTTTTCACTGATTTCTACGAGCAGTACTTC; CDR3 protein: CASSFSLFTDFYEQYF
J gene: TRBJ2-5; D gene: -; V gene: TRBV20-1; clone size: -; CDR3 DNA: TGCAGTGCTCAAGGACAGCCGGAGCAAGAGACCCAGCACTTC; CDR3 protein: CSAQGQPEQETQHF
J gene: TRBJ2-2; D gene: TRBD2; V gene: TRBV7-3; clone size: many; CDR3 DNA: TGTGCCAGCAGCTTAACTAGCGGGAGCACCGGGGAGCTGTTTTTT; CDR3 protein: CASSLTSGSTGELFF
J gene: TRBJ2-5; D gene: TRBD2; V gene: TRBV20-1; clone size: -; CDR3 DNA: TGCAGTGCTAGACTAGCGGGGGAAGAGCAGTACTTC; CDR3 protein: CSARLAGEEQYF
J gene: TRBJ1-1; D gene: -; V gene: TRBV9; clone size: -; CDR3 DNA: TGTGCCAGCAGCCCTGGGGACCTTACTGAAGCTTTCTTT; CDR3 protein: CASSPGDLTEAFF
J gene: TRBJ1-1; D gene: -; V gene: TRBV30; clone size: -; CDR3 DNA: TGTGCCTGGAAGGTTTTCTCGGGGGCAGATGAAGCTTTCTTT; CDR3 protein: CAWKVFSGADEAFF
J gene: TRBJ1-1; D gene: -; V gene: TRBV5-1; clone size: -; CDR3 DNA: TGCGCCAGCAGTCAGGGATGGGACACTGAAGCTTTCTTT; CDR3 protein: CASSQGWDTEAFF
J gene: TRBJ1-4; D gene: -; V gene: TRBV7-2; clone size: -; CDR3 DNA: TGTGCCAGCAGCTTAGAGAAGGGATCGACTAATGAAAAACTGTTTTTT; CDR3 protein: CASSLEKGSTNEKLFF
J gene: TRBJ1-5; D gene: -; V gene: TRBV6-2/TRBV6-3; clone size: -; CDR3 DNA: TGTGCCAGCAGCCCCGGACAGATCCTCAATCAGCCCCAGCATTTT; CDR3 protein: CASSPGQILNQPQHF
J gene: TRBJ2-3; D gene: -; V gene: TRBV7-2; clone size: few; CDR3 DNA: TGTGCCAGTACTAGGGGGGGCGGCACAGATACGCAGTATTTT; CDR3 protein: CASTRGGGTDTQYF
J gene: TRBJ1-2; D gene: -; V gene: TRBV20-1; clone size: -; CDR3 DNA: TGCAGTGCTAGAGATCTCTGGATTCAGGGCTACACCTTC; CDR3 protein: CSARDLWIQGYTF
J gene: TRBJ2-7; D gene: TRBD1; V gene: TRBV27; clone size: -; CDR3 DNA: TGTGCCAGCAGTTTTTGGGACAGTACCTACGAGCAGTACTTC; CDR3 protein: CASSFWDSTYEQYF
J gene: TRBJ2-1; D gene: -; V gene: TRBV29-1; clone size: -; CDR3 DNA: TGCAGCGTTGAAGAGGACCAGAAATACAATGAGCAGTTCTTC; CDR3 protein: CSVEEDQKYNEQFF
J gene: TRBJ2-3; D gene: TRBD2; V gene: TRBV4-2; clone size: few; CDR3 DNA: TGTGCCAGCAGCCACCCACGTTCGGGAGGGCCTAAAGATACGCAGTATTTT; CDR3 protein: CASSHPRSGGPKDTQYF
J gene: TRBJ2-7; D gene: TRBD2; V gene: TRBV28; clone size: -; CDR3 DNA: TGTGCCAGCAGTTTAAGCGGGACTAGCGGTACCTACGAGCAGTACTTC; CDR3 protein: CASSLSGTSGTYEQYF
J gene: TRBJ2-1; D gene: TRBD2; V gene: TRBV5-4; clone size: -; CDR3 DNA: TGTGCCAGCAGCTTGGGGTCTAGCGGGGTCAATGAGCAGTTCTTC; CDR3 protein: CASSLGSSGVNEQFF
J gene: TRBJ1-1; D gene: -; V gene: TRBV12-5; clone size: -; CDR3 DNA: TGTGCTAGTGGTAACCCGACAGGTGAAGCTTTCTTT; CDR3 protein: CASGNPTGEAFF
J gene: TRBJ1-2; D gene: TRBD1; V gene: TRBV5-5; clone size: -; CDR3 DNA: TGTGCCAGCAGCTCCCACCTGACAGGGCGGGGCTATGGCTACACCTTC; CDR3 protein: CASSSHLTGRGYGYTF
J gene: TRBJ2-7; D gene: TRBD2; V gene: TRBV7-2; clone size: -; CDR3 DNA: TGTGCCAGCAGCGTAGCGGGACCCGTTTACGAGCAGTACTTC; CDR3 protein: CASSVAGPVYEQYF
J gene: TRBJ2-1; D gene: TRBD2; V gene: TRBV29-1; clone size: -; CDR3 DNA: TGCAGCCTGGGGCTAAGCGGGGGGGTAAATGAGCAGTTCTTC; CDR3 protein: CSLGLSGGVNEQFF